The 3 T cell receptor beta chains given below trace back to one sample, sequenced in a study of response to subunit inactivated influenza vaccine (dated by TCRdb to about 2018). Library construction relied on RT-PCR. The sample was run on an Illumina HiSeq 2500. TCRdb applied fastp at Q25 and MiXCR to the public reads, then kept only in-frame beta chains. Every distinct CDR3 protein forms one entry, paired with its most common genes and DNA. A total of 490,000 or so distinct CDR3 sequences appear in this sample, 7.6% of them only once. In total, the top ten clones hold 10% to 15% of the sample. Material: PBMCs from blood, obtained approximately 25 months after vaccination. The source of these receptors is a man in his fifties or sixties who received an inactivated influenza vaccine. Donor details come from another sample of the same person, matched by shared clones.

This clonotype has a count of ten or more. The V call is TRBV7-9, the J call TRBJ2-2; D is possibly TRBD1 or TRBD2 (5 bases each). Germline loops: CDR1 SEHNR, CDR2 FQNEAQ (reference sequence). V dropped 5 bases and J dropped 1 base, with 11 bases sitting between them. CDR3 size: 15 residues. The CDR3 sequence is CASSRGRLNTGELFF. The CDR3 region has the DNA TGTGCCAGCAGCCGGGGACGGCTGAACACCGGGGAGCTGTTTTTT.

The chain uses TRBV19 and TRBJ2-2; possibly TRBD1 for D (6 bases). CDR3 length: 16 amino acids. V lost 8 bases to trimming and J lost 6 bases, with 22 bases between them. Looked up from germline, CDR1 is LNHDA and CDR2 is SQIVND (reference sequence). This CDR3 is CASLRRQQGRAGELFF. CDR3 DNA: TGTGCCAGTTTGAGGAGGCAACAGGGCCGGGCCGGGGAGCTGTTTTTT.

The chain couples TRBV20-1 to TRBJ2-3; 11 bases align to TRBD2. V shed 6 bases, J shed 0 bases, and the junction held 11 bases outside the gene matches. Germline CDR1 is DFQATT and CDR2 is SNEGSKA (reference sequence). CDR3 length: 17 amino acids. DNA for the CDR3: TGCAGTGCGCGTAGTCCCGGGACTAGCGGAAGCACAGATACGCAGTATTTT. Encoded protein: CSARSPGTSGSTDTQYF.